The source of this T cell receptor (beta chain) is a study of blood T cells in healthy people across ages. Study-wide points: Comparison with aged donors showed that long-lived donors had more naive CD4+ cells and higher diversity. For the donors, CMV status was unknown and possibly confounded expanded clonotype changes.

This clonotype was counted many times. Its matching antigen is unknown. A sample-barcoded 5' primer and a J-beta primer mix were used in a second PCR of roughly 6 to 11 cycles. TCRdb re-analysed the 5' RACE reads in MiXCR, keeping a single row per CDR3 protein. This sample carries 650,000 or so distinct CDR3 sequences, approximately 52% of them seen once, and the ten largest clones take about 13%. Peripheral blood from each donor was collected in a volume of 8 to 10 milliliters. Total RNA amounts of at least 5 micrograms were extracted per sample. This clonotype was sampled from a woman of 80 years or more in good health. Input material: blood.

This CDR3 is CASSQGETDTQYF. In DNA, the CDR3 is TGTGCCAGCAGCCAAGGGGAGACAGATACGCAGTATTTT. The chain recombines TRBV4-2 with TRBJ2-3, with D perhaps matching TRBD2 (5 bases). The CDR3 is 13 amino acids. V lost 1 base and J 3 bases, leaving 5 bases between the germline ends. Germline loops: CDR1 LGHNA, CDR2 YNFKEQ.